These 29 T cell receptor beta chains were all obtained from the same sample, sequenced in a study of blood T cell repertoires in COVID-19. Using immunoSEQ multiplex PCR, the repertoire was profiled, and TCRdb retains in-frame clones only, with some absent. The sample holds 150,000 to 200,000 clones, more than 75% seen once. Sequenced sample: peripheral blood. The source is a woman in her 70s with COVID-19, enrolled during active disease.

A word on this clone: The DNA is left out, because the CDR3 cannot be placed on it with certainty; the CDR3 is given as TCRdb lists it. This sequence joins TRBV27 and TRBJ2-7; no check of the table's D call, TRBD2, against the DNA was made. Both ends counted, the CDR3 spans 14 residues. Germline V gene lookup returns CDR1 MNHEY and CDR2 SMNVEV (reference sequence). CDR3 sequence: CASSLSLRESEQYF.

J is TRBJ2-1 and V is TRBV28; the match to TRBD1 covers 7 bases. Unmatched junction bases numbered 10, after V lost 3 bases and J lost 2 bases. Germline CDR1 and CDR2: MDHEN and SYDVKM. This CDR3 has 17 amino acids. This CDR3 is CASSLRGRASPYNEQFF. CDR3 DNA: TGTGCCAGCAGTTTGAGGGGGCGGGCCAGTCCCTACAATGAGCAGTTCTTC. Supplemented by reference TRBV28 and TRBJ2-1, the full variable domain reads DVKVTQSSRYLVKRTGEKVFLECVQDMDHENMFWYRQDPGLGLRLIYFSYDVKMKEKGDIPEGYSVSREKKERFSLILESASTNQTSMYLCASSLRGRASPYNEQFFGPGTRLTVL.

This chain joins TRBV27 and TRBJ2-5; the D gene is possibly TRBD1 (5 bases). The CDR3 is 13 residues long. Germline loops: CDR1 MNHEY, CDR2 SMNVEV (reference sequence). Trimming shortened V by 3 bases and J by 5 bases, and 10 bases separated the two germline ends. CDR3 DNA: TGTGCCAGCAGTTTTGGGGCAAGGGAGACCCAGTACTTC. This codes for CASSFGARETQYF.

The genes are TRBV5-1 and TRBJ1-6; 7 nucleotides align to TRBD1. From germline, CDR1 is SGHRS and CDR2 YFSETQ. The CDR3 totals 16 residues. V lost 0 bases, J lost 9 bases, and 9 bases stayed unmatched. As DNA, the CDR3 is TGCGCCAGCAGCTTGGCCAGAACAGGGGATGGTTCACCCCTCCACTTT. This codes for CASSLARTGDGSPLHF.

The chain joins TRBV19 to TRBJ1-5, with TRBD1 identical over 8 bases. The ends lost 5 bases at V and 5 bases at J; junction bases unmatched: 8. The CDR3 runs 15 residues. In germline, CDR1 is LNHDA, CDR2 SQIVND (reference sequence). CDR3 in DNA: TGTGCCAGTAGTCCAGGACAGGGAACCGATCAGCCCCAGCATTTT. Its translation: CASSPGQGTDQPQHF.

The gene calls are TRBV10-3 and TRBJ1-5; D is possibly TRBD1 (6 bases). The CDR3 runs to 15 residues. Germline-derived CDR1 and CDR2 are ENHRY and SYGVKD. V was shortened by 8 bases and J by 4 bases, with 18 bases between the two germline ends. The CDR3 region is CAIGTGSIPNQPQHF. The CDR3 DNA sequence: TGTGCCATCGGAACAGGGAGTATCCCAAATCAGCCCCAGCATTTT.

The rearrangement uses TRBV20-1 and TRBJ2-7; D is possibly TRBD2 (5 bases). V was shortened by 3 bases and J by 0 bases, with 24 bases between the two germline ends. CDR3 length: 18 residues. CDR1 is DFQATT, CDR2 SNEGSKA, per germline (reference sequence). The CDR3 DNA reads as TGCAGTGCTAGTAAGAGCGGCTGGCTTGCGAGGAGCTCCTACGAGCAGTACTTC. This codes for CSASKSGWLARSSYEQYF.

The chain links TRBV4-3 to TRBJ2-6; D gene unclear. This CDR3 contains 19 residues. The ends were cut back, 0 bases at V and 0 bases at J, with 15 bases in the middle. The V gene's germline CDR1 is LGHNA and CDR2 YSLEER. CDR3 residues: CASSQDLWAEISGANVLTF. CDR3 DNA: TGCGCCAGCAGCCAAGATCTTTGGGCTGAGATCTCTGGGGCCAACGTCCTGACTTTC.

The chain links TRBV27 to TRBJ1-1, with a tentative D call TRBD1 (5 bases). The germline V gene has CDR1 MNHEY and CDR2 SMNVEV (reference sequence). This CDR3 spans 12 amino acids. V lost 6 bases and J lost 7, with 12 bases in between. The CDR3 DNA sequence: TGTGCCAGCAGAACCACAGGCGGTGAAGCTTTCTTT. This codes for CASRTTGGEAFF.

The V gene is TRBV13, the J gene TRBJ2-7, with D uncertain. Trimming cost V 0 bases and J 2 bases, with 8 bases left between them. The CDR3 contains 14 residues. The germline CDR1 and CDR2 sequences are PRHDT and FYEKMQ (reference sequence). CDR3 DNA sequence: TGTGCCAGCAGCTTAGGGCGGTCCACCTACGAGCAGTACTTC. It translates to CASSLGRSTYEQYF.

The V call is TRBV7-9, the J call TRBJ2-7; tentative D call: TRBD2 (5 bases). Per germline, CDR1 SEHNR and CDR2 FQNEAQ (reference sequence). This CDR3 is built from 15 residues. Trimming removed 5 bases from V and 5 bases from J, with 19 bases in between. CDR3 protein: CASSPSGRVPHEQYF. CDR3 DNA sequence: TGTGCCAGCAGCCCGAGTGGGCGGGTCCCCCACGAGCAGTACTTC.

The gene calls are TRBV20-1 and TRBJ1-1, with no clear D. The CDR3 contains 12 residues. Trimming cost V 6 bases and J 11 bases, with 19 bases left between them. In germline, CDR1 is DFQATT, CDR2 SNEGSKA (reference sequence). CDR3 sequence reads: CSASYPLGMAFF. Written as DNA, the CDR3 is TGCAGTGCCAGTTACCCTCTAGGTATGGCTTTCTTT.

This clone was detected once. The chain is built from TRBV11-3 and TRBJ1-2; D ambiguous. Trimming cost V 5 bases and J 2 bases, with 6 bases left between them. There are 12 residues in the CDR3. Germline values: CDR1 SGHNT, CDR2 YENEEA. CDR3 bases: TGTGCCAGCAGCGCGGTAAACTATGGCTACACCTTC. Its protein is CASSAVNYGYTF.

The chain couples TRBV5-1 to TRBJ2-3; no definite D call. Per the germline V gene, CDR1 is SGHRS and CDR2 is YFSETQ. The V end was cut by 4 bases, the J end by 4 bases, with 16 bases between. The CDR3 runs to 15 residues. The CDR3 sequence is CASSDAAPPPDTQYF. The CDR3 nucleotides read TGCGCCAGCAGCGACGCGGCTCCACCACCAGATACGCAGTATTTT. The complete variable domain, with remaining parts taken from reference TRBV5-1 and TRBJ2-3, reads KAGVTQTPRYLIKTRGQQVTLSCSPISGHRSVSWYQQTPGQGLQFLFEYFSETQRNKGNFPGRFSGRQFSNSRSEMNVSTLELGDSALYLCASSDAAPPPDTQYFGPGTRLTVL.

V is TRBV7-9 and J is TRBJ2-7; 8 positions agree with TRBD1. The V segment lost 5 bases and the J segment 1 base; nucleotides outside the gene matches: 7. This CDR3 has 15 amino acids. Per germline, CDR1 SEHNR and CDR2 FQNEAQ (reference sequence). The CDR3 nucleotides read TGTGCCAGCAGCCCCCGCGGACAGGGTTCCTACGAGCAGTACTTC. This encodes CASSPRGQGSYEQYF.

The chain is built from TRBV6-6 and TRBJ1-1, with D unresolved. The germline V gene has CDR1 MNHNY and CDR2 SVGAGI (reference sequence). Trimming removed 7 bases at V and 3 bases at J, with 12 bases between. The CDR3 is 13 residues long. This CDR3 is CASIRVADTEAFF. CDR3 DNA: TGTGCCAGCATACGGGTCGCGGACACTGAAGCTTTCTTT.

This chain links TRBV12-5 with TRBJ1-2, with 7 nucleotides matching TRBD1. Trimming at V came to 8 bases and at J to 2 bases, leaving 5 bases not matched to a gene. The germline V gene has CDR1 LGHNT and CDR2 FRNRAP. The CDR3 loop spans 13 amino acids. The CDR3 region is CASTTGDNYGYTF. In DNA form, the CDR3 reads TGTGCTAGTACTACAGGGGACAACTATGGCTACACCTTC.

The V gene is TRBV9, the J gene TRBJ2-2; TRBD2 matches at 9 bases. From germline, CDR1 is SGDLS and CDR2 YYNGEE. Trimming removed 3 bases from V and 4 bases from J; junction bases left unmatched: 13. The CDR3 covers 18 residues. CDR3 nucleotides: TGTGCCAGCAGCGAGGGGACTAGCCCCCACCGTGGCACCGGGGAGCTGTTTTTT. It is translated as CASSEGTSPHRGTGELFF.

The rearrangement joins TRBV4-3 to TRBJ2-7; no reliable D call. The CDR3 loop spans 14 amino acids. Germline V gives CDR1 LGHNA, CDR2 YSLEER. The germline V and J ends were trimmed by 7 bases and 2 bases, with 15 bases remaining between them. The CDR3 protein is CASNSIGGAYEQYF. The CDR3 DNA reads TGCGCCAGCAACTCGATCGGCGGAGCCTACGAGCAGTACTTC.

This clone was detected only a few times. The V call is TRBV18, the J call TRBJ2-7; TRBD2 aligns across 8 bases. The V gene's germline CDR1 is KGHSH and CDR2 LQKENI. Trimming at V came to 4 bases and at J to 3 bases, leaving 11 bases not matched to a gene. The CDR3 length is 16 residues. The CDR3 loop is CASSLTTGTSFYEQYF. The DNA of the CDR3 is TGTGCCAGCTCACTGACCACCGGGACTAGTTTCTACGAGCAGTACTTC.

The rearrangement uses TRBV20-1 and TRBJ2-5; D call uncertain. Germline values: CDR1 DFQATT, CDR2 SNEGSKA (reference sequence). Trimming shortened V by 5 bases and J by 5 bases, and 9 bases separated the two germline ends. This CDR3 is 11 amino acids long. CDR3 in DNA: TGCAGTGCTCTAACGGAGGAGACCCAGTACTTC. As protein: CSALTEETQYF.

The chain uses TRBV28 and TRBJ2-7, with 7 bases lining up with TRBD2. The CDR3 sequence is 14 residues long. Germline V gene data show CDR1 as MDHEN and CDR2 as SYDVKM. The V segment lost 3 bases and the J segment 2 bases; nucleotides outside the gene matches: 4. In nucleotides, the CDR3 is TGTGCCAGCAGTTTTAGCGGGTTAACCTACGAGCAGTACTTC. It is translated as CASSFSGLTYEQYF.

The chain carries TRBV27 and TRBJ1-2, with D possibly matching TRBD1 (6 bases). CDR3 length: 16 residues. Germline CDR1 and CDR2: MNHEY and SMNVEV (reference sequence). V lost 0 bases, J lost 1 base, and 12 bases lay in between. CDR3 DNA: TGTGCCAGCAGTTTATCCCGGAGGGGGGGTAACTATGGCTACACCTTC. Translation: CASSLSRRGGNYGYTF.

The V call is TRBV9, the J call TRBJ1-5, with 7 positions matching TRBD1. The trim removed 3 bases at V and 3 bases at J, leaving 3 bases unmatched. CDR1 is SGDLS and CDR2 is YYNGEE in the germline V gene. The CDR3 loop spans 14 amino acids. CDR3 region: CASSGGQVNQPQHF. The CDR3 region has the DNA TGTGCCAGCAGCGGTGGACAGGTCAATCAGCCCCAGCATTTT.

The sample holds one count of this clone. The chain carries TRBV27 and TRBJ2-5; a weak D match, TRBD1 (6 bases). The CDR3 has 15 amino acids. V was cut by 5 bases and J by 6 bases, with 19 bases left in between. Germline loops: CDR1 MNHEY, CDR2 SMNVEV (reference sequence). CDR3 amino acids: CASSMGARSGQTQYF. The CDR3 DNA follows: TGTGCCAGCAGTATGGGGGCGCGGTCCGGGCAGACCCAGTACTTC.

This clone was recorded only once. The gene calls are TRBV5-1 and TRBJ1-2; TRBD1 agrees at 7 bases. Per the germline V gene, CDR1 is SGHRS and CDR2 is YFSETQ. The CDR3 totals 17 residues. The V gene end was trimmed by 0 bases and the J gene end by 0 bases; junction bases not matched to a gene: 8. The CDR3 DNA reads TGCGCCAGCAGCTTGGCTGGCAGGGACAGAACTAACTATGGCTACACCTTC. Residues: CASSLAGRDRTNYGYTF. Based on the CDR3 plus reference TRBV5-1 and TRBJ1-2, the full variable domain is KAGVTQTPRYLIKTRGQQVTLSCSPISGHRSVSWYQQTPGQGLQFLFEYFSETQRNKGNFPGRFSGRQFSNSRSEMNVSTLELGDSALYLCASSLAGRDRTNYGYTFGSGTRLTVV.

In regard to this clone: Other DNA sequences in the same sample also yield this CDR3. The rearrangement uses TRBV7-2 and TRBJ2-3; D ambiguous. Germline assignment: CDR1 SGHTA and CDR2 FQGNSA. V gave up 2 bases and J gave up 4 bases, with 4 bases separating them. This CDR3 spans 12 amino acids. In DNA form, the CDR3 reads TGTGCCAGCAGCTTATTCGCAGATACGCAGTATTTT. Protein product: CASSLFADTQYF.

In nucleotides, the CDR3 is TGTGCCAGCAGTAGGACAGTTCAAGAGACCCAGTACTTC. As protein: CASSRTVQETQYF. This chain uses TRBV28 with TRBJ2-5; D perhaps matches TRBD1 (6 bases). V lost 5 bases and J 2 bases, leaving 9 bases between the germline ends. CDR1 is MDHEN, CDR2 SYDVKM, per germline. The CDR3 totals 13 residues.

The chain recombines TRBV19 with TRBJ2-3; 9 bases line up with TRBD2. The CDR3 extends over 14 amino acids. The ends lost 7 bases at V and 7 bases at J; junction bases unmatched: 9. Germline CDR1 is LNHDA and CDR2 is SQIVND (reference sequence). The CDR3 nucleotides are TGTGCCAGTATGGGCGGGAGGGCCACCCATACGCAGTATTTT. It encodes CASMGGRATHTQYF.